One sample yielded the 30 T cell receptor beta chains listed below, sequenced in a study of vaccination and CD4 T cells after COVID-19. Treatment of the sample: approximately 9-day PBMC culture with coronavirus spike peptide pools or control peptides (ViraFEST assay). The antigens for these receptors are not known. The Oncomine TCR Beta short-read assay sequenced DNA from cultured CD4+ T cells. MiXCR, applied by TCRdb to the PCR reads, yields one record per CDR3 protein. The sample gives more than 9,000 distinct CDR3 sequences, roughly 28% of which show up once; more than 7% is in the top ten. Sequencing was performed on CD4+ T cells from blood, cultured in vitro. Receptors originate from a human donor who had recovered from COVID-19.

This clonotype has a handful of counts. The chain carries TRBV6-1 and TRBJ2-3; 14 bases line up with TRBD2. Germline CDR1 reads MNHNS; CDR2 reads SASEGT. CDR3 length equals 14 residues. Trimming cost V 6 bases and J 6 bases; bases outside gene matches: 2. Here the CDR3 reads CASRRTSGGDTQYF. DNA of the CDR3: TGTGCCAGCAGGCGGACTAGCGGGGGGGATACGCAGTATTTT.

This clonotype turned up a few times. CDR3 nucleotides: TGTGCCAGCAGCTTAGCCAATACAGCTAACTATGGCTACACCTTC. Its protein product is CASSLANTANYGYTF. The chain joins TRBV7-8 to TRBJ1-2; D ambiguous. Trimming shortened V by 0 bases and J by 0 bases, and 8 bases separated the two germline ends. CDR3 length: 15 amino acids. Looked up from germline, CDR1 is SGHVS and CDR2 is FQNEAQ.

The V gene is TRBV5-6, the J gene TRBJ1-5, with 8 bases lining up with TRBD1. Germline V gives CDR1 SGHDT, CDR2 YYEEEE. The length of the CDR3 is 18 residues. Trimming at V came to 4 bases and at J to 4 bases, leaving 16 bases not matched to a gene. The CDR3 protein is CASSARQGTSRANQPQHF. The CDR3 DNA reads TGTGCCAGCAGCGCCCGACAGGGGACTTCCCGAGCAAATCAGCCCCAGCATTTT.

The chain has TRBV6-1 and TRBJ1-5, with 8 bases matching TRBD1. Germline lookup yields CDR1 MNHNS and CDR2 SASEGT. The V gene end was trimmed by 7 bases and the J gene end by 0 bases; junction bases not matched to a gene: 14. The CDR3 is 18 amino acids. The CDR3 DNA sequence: TGTGCCAGCATGGAAAGAGGACAGGGAGTCTATAGCAATCAGCCCCAGCATTTT. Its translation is CASMERGQGVYSNQPQHF.

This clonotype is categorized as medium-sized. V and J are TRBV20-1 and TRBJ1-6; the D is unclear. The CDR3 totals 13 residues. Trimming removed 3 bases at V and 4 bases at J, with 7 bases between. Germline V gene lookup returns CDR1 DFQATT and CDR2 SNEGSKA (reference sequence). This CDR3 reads CSASPGYNSPLHF. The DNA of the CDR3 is TGCAGTGCTAGTCCGGGGTATAATTCACCCCTCCACTTT.

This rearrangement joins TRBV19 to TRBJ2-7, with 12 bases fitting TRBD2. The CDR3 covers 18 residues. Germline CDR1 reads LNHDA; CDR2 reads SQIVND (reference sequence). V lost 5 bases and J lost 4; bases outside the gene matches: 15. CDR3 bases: TGTGCCAGTAGTCCCTCAGGAGGGCTAGCGGGAGGGAGATACGAGCAGTACTTC. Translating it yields CASSPSGGLAGGRYEQYF.

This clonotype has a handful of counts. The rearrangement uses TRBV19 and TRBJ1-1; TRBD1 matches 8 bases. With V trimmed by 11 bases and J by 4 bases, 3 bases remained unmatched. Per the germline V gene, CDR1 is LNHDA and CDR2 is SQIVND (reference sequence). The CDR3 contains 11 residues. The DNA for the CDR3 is TGTGCCGCCGGACAGGGCACTGAAGCTTTCTTT. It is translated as CAAGQGTEAFF.

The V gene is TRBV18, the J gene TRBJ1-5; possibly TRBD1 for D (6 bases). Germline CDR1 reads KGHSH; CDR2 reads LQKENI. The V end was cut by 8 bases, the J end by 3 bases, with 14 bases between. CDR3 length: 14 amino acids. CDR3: CASRLDSPNQPQHF. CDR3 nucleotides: TGTGCCAGCAGATTGGACAGCCCCAATCAGCCCCAGCATTTT.

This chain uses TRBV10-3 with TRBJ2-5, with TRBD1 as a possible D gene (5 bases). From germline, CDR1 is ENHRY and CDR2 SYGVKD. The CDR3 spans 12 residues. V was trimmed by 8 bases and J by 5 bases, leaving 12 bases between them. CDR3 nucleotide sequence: TGTGCCATCGGACCCCGACAGGAGACCCAGTACTTC. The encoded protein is CAIGPRQETQYF.

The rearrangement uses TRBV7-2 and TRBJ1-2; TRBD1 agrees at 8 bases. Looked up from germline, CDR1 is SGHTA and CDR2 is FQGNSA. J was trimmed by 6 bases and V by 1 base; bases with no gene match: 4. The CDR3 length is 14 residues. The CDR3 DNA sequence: TGTGCCAGCAGCTTAGTCCGGACAGGGCATGGCTACACCTTC. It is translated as CASSLVRTGHGYTF.

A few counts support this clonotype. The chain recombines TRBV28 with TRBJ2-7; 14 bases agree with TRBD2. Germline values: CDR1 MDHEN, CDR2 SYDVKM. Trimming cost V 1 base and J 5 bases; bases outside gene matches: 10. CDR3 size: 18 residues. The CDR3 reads CASSLSGGLAGGENEQYF. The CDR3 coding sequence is TGTGCCAGCAGTTTATCGGGCGGACTAGCGGGAGGTGAGAACGAGCAGTACTTC.

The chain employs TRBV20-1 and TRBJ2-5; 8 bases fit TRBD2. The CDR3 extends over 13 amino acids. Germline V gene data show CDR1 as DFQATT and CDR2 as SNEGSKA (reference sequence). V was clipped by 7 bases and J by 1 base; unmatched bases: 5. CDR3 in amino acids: CSVIGRVQETQYF. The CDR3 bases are TGCAGTGTTATCGGGAGGGTCCAAGAGACCCAGTACTTC.

The DNA of the CDR3 is TGTGCCAGCAGCCAAGATCGGCGGGATCAGCCCCAGCATTTT. Its translation: CASSQDRRDQPQHF. This chain joins TRBV4-2 and TRBJ1-5; D call uncertain. V lost 0 bases, J lost 5 bases, and 8 bases lay in between. CDR3 length: 14 residues. Germline V gives CDR1 LGHNA, CDR2 YNFKEQ.

In DNA form, the CDR3 reads TGTGCCACCAGTGATTTCCGGGTGAGCTATGGCTACACCTTC. It specifies CATSDFRVSYGYTF. This sequence joins TRBV24-1 and TRBJ1-2; no definite D call. The germline V gene has CDR1 KGHDR and CDR2 SFDVKD. Trimming removed 1 base at V and 4 bases at J, with 9 bases between. The CDR3 runs to 14 residues.

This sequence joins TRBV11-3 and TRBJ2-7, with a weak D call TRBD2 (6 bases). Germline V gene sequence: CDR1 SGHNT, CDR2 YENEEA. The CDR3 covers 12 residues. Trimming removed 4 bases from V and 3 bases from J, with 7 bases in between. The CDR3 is CASSSGDYEQYF. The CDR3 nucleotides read TGTGCCAGCAGCTCGGGAGACTACGAGCAGTACTTC. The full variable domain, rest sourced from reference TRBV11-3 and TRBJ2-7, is EAGVVQSPRYKIIEKKQPVAFWCNPISGHNTLYWYLQNLGQGPELLIRYENEEAVDDSQLPKDRFSAERLKGVDSTLKIQPAELGDSAVYLCASSSGDYEQYFGPGTRLTVT.

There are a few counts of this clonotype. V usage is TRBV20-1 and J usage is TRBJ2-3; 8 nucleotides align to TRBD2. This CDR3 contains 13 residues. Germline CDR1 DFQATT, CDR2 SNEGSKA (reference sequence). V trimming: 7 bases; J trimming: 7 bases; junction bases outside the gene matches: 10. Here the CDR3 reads CSGAGAGGYTQYF. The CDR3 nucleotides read TGCAGTGGTGCCGGGGCGGGAGGATATACGCAGTATTTT.

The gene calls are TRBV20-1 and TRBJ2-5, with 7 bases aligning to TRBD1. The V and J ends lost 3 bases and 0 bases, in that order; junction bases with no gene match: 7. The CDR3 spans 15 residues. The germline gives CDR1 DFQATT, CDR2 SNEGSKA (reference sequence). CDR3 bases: TGCAGTGCTAGCTTGGGACAGACGTACCAAGAGACCCAGTACTTC. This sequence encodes CSASLGQTYQETQYF.

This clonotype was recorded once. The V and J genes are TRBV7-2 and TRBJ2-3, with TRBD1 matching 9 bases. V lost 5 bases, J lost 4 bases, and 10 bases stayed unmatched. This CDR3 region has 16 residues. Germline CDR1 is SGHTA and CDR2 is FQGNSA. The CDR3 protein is CASSPRDREYADTQYF. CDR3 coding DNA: TGTGCCAGCAGCCCCCGGGACAGGGAATACGCAGATACGCAGTATTTT.

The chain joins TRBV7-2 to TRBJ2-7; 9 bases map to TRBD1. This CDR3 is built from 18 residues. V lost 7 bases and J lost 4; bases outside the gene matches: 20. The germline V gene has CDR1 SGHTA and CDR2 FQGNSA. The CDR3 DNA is TGTGCCAGCATCCGATGCGCTATTTCGGGACAGGGCTTTTACGAGCAGTACTTC. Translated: CASIRCAISGQGFYEQYF.

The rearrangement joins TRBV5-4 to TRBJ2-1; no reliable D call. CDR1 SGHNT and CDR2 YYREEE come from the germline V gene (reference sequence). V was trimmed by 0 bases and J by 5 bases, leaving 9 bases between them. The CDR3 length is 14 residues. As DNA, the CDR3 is TGTGCCAGCAGCTTGGCCGGTAGCCACAATGAGCAGTTCTTC. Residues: CASSLAGSHNEQFF.

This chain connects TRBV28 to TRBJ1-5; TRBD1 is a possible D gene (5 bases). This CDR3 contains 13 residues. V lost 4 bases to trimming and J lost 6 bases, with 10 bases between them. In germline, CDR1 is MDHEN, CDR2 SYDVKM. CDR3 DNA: TGTGCCAGCAGTTCCCGGGACGCTCAGCCCCAGCATTTT. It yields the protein CASSSRDAQPQHF.

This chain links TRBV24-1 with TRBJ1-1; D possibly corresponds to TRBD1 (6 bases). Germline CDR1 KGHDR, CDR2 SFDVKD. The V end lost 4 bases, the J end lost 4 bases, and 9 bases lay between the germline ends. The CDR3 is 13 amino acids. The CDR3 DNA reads TGTGCCACCAGTGACCCAGGGGTCACTGAAGCTTTCTTT. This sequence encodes CATSDPGVTEAFF.

The CDR3 DNA reads TGCAGTGCTAGAGCCGGGGCGGGAGGGCTGGGGGATGAGCAGTTCTTC. This encodes CSARAGAGGLGDEQFF. V usage is TRBV20-1 and J usage is TRBJ2-1, with 9 nucleotides matching TRBD2. J lost 8 bases, V lost 1 base, and 12 bases had no gene match. The CDR3 spans 16 residues. Germline CDR1 and CDR2: DFQATT and SNEGSKA (reference sequence).

The CDR3 nucleotides are TGTGCCAGCAGTTCCCGACTAGCGCCACGCACAGATACGCAGTATTTT. It translates to CASSSRLAPRTDTQYF. The chain has TRBV27 and TRBJ2-3; 8 bases match TRBD2. This CDR3 is 16 amino acids long. Germline V gene data show CDR1 as MNHEY and CDR2 as SMNVEV (reference sequence). The V and J ends lost 4 bases and 1 base, in that order; junction bases with no gene match: 7.

The CDR3 DNA sequence: TGTGCCAGCAGGGGGGGCGGTCTCGAGACCCAGTACTTC. Translation gives CASRGGGLETQYF. The chain employs TRBV28 and TRBJ2-5; tentatively, D is TRBD1 or TRBD2 (6 bases each). This CDR3 comprises 13 residues. The germline V gene encodes CDR1 MDHEN and CDR2 SYDVKM. V was shortened by 6 bases and J by 5 bases, with 13 bases between the two germline ends.

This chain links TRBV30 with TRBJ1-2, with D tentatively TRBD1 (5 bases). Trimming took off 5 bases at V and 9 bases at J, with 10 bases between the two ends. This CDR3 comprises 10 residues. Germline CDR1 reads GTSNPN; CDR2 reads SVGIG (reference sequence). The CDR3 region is CAWGEGSYTF. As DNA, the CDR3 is TGTGCCTGGGGGGAGGGGAGCTACACCTTC.

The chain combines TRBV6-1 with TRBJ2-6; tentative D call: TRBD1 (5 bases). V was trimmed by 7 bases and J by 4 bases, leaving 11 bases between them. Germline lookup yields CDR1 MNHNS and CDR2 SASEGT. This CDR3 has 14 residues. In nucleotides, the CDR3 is TGTGCCAGCACCCAGGGTGGGGGGGCCAACGTCCTGACTTTC. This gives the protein CASTQGGGANVLTF.

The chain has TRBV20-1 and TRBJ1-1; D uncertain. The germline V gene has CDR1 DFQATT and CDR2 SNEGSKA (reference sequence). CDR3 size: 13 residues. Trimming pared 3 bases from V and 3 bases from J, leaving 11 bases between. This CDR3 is CSASDGPYTEAFF. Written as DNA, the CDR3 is TGCAGTGCTAGCGATGGCCCATACACTGAAGCTTTCTTT.

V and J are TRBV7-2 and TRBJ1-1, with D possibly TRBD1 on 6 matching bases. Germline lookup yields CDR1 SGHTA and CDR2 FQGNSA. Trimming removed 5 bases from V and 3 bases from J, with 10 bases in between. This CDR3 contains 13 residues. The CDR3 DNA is TGTGCCAGCAGCCTCAGGACAGACACTGAAGCTTTCTTT. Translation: CASSLRTDTEAFF.

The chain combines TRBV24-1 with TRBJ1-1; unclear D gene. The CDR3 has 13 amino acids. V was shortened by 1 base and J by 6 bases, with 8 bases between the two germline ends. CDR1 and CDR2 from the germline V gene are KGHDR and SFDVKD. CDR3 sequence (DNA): TGTGCCACCAGTGATTTTGGGCAGTCTGAAGCTTTCTTT. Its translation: CATSDFGQSEAFF.